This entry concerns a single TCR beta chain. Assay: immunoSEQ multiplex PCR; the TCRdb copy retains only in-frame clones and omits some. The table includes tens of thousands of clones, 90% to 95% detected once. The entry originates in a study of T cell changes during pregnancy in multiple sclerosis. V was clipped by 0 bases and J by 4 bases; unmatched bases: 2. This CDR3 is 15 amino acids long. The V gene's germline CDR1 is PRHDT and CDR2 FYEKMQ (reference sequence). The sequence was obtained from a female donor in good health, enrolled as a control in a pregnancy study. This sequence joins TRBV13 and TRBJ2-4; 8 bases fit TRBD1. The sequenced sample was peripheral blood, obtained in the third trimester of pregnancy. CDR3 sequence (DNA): TGTGCCAGCAGCTTAGGGACAGGGGATAAAAACATTCAGTACTTC. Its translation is CASSLGTGDKNIQYF.